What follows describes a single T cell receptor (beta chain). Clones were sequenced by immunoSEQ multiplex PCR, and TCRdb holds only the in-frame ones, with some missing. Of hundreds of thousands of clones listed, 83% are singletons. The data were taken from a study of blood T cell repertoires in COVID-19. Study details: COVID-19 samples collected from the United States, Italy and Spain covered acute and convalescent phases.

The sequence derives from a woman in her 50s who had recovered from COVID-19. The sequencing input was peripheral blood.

The CDR3: CASSSARQGGWDNQPQHF. CDR3 nucleotide sequence: TGTGCCAGCAGCTCCGCCCGGCAGGGCGGCTGGGACAATCAGCCCCAGCATTTT. The chain links TRBV28 to TRBJ1-5; D is perhaps TRBD1 (5 bases). The ends were cut back, 6 bases at V and 3 bases at J, with 24 bases in the middle. The germline gives CDR1 MDHEN, CDR2 SYDVKM. The CDR3 extends over 18 amino acids. The whole variable domain, remainder taken from reference TRBV28 and TRBJ1-5, is DVKVTQSSRYLVKRTGEKVFLECVQDMDHENMFWYRQDPGLGLRLIYFSYDVKMKEKGDIPEGYSVSREKKERFSLILESASTNQTSMYLCASSSARQGGWDNQPQHFGDGTRLSIL.